This entry describes one TCR beta chain. The CDR3 sequence is 15 residues long. The germline V gene has CDR1 MNHNY and CDR2 SVGAGI (reference sequence). Trimming removed 4 bases from V and 8 bases from J; junction bases left unmatched: 9. These data belong to a study of blood T cell repertoires in COVID-19. Repertoires were generated with immunoSEQ multiplex PCR, while TCRdb's copy carries only in-frame clones and drops some. The sample carries more than 200,000 clones, 75% to 90% recorded once. What was sequenced was peripheral blood. The rearrangement uses TRBV6-6 and TRBJ1-2; 11 bases are shared with TRBD1. This clonotype was sampled from a man aged 35-49 years with acute or convalescent COVID-19. This CDR3 is CASSSGQGDGRGYTF. CDR3 in DNA: TGTGCCAGCAGTTCGGGACAGGGGGACGGTAGAGGCTACACCTTC.